This T cell receptor beta chain was observed in a study of identical twins. TCRdb reprocessed the 5' RACE reads with MiXCR, giving one entry per CDR3 protein. The sample has under 350,000 distinct CDR3 sequences, just under 9.5% seen once. Germline V lookup: CDR1 LGHDT, CDR2 YNNKEL (reference sequence). This CDR3 has 15 amino acids. V lost 0 bases to trimming and J lost 6 bases, with 11 bases between them. The same data also contributed to another study, on yellow fever vaccine responses in identical twins.

This clonotype was obtained from a woman aged 18-29 years in good health. The chain uses TRBV3-1 and TRBJ1-4; D gene uncertain. The sample taken for sequencing was CD8+ T cells sorted from blood. In DNA form, the CDR3 reads TGTGCCAGCAGCCAAGAGATGGAGGTCCATGAAAAACTGTTTTTT. Protein: CASSQEMEVHEKLFF.